This TCR beta chain was observed in a study of T cell responses to AZD1222 COVID-19 vaccine. Overall study findings and caveats: At 160-218 and 743-854, vaccine-associated CD4 TCRs were dominant, and they spanned spike.

This CDR3 region has 12 residues. Germline-derived CDR1 and CDR2 are MDHEN and SYDVKM. V lost 3 bases, J lost 5 bases, and 7 bases lay in between. Turning to this clone: Its antigen is not known.

The repertoire was sequenced with immunoSEQ multiplex PCR; TCRdb's copy has only in-frame clones and lacks some. The data show more than 35,000 clones, approximately 86% seen once. The specimen comprised peripheral blood, sampled on day 0 of AZD1222 vaccination. This chain uses TRBV28 with TRBJ1-1; tentatively, D is TRBD1 (6 bases). This clonotype was obtained from an adult in good health. The CDR3 nucleotides are TGTGCCAGCAGTTTGGGGGCGACTGAAGCTTTCTTT. Protein sequence: CASSLGATEAFF.